The 25 T cell receptor beta chains below all came from one sample that was sequenced in a study of blood T cell repertoires in COVID-19. Libraries were prepared by immunoSEQ multiplex PCR; TCRdb keeps only in-frame clonotypes and omits some of them. The profile shows approximately 98,000 clones, 70% to 90% of them singletons. The sequencing sample was made of peripheral blood. The receptor set was obtained from a man aged 60 to 69 with acute or convalescent COVID-19.

The chain is built from TRBV5-4 and TRBJ2-3; weak D call: TRBD2 (6 bases). The CDR3 runs 13 residues. Germline V gene data show CDR1 as SGHNT and CDR2 as YYREEE (reference sequence). Trimming took 3 bases from V and 6 from J, leaving 11 bases between them. CDR3 coding DNA: TGTGCCAGCAGCTCTCGGGGGTCCGATACGCAGTATTTT. Residues: CASSSRGSDTQYF.

The chain recombines TRBV3-1 (or the pseudogene TRBV3-2) with TRBJ1-2; TRBD1 is a possible D gene (6 bases). Trimming pared 2 bases from V and 4 bases from J, leaving 14 bases between. Looked up from germline, CDR1 is LGHDT and CDR2 is YNNKEL (reference sequence). This CDR3 has 15 amino acids. CDR3: CASSQFDTGPYGYTF. The CDR3 DNA is TGTGCCAGCAGCCAATTCGATACAGGGCCCTATGGCTACACCTTC.

The chain couples TRBV6-2 or TRBV6-3 to TRBJ2-4, with TRBD2 matching over 7 bases. The CDR3 consists of 14 residues. The germline CDR1 and CDR2 sequences are MNHEY and SVGEGT. Trimming cost V 0 bases and J 8 bases; bases outside gene matches: 4. The CDR3 nucleotides read TGTGCCAGCAGTTACTCGGCAGGGAGGGACATTCAGTACTTC. The encoded protein is CASSYSAGRDIQYF.

This chain uses TRBV7-2 with TRBJ2-1, with D possibly matching TRBD2 (5 bases). CDR1 is SGHTA and CDR2 is FQGNSA in the germline V gene. V was cut by 5 bases and J by 6 bases, with 14 bases left in between. The CDR3 covers 14 residues. CDR3 nucleotide sequence: TGTGCCAGCAGCGAGGGATATAGTGGCAATGAGCAGTTCTTC. It specifies CASSEGYSGNEQFF.

The rearrangement links TRBV21-1 to TRBJ1-4; the DNA was not compared with TRBD1, the D call given in the table. TRBV21-1 is given as a pseudogene. The CDR3 loop spans 14 amino acids. The chain's CDR3 is CASSRDRGPEKLFF. CDR3 coding DNA: TGTGCCAGCAGCAGGGACAGGGGGCCCGAAAAACTGTTTTTT.

This clone has more than one count but fewer than ten. The chain combines TRBV3-1 (or the pseudogene TRBV3-2) with TRBJ2-2; D is perhaps TRBD1 (6 bases). Trimming shortened V by 5 bases and J by 4 bases, and 17 bases separated the two germline ends. The CDR3 has 16 residues. Germline CDR1 is LGHDT and CDR2 is YNNKEL (reference sequence). The CDR3: CASSFIGGRSTGELFF. DNA of the CDR3: TGTGCCAGCAGCTTCATAGGGGGACGGAGCACCGGGGAGCTGTTTTTT.

The rearrangement joins TRBV12-3 or TRBV12-4 to TRBJ2-3; a weak D match, TRBD2 (6 bases). V was shortened by 3 bases and J by 6 bases, with 10 bases between the two germline ends. The CDR3 sequence is 13 residues long. The CDR3 is CASSFGGTDTQYF. DNA of the CDR3: TGTGCCAGCAGTTTTGGAGGGACGGATACGCAGTATTTT.

This chain uses TRBV19 with TRBJ1-6; no clear D. V lost 3 bases and J 7 bases, leaving 13 bases between the germline ends. The germline V gene encodes CDR1 LNHDA and CDR2 SQIVND (reference sequence). The CDR3 has 15 amino acids. CDR3 amino acids: CASSMGEWQNSPLHF. CDR3 nucleotide sequence: TGTGCCAGTAGTATGGGCGAATGGCAGAATTCACCCCTCCACTTT.

The chain links TRBV11-3 to TRBJ2-6; 9 bases agree with TRBD1. Germline CDR1 reads SGHNT; CDR2 reads YENEEA. This CDR3 is built from 16 residues. The V gene end was trimmed by 6 bases and the J gene end by 2 bases; junction bases not matched to a gene: 5. The CDR3 spells CASRDRGVAGANVLTF. The DNA of the CDR3 is TGTGCCAGCAGAGACAGGGGGGTGGCTGGGGCCAACGTCCTGACTTTC.

This chain connects TRBV4-3 to TRBJ2-1; 9 bases map to TRBD1. J lost 7 bases, V lost 0 bases, and 7 bases had no gene match. The CDR3 spans 16 residues. CDR1 is LGHNA and CDR2 is YSLEER in the germline V gene. The CDR3 DNA sequence: TGCGCCAGCAGCCAAGATAGGGGGACAGGGACAAATGAGCAGTTCTTC. Translating it yields CASSQDRGTGTNEQFF.

On this clone itself: The sample has other DNA sequences that encode this CDR3 too. The chain combines TRBV7-9 with TRBJ2-5; the match to TRBD2 covers 13 bases. The CDR3 extends over 16 amino acids. Germline CDR1 is SEHNR and CDR2 is FQNEAQ (reference sequence). The V gene end was trimmed by 5 bases and the J gene end by 5 bases; junction bases not matched to a gene: 8. The CDR3 region has the DNA TGTGCCAGCAGCCCCGGACTAGCGGGAGTGTTGGAGACCCAGTACTTC. Translating it yields CASSPGLAGVLETQYF.

The chain has TRBV11-3 and TRBJ1-6; no definite D call. The CDR3 spans 16 residues. The V and J ends lost 5 bases and 7 bases respectively, with 18 bases between them. In germline, CDR1 is SGHNT, CDR2 YENEEA. As DNA, the CDR3 is TGTGCCAGCAGCCGATCCATTGCGGATCGGAATTCACCCCTCCACTTT. Its protein is CASSRSIADRNSPLHF.

This rearrangement joins TRBV18 to TRBJ2-1; the D gene is possibly TRBD2 (5 bases). This CDR3 is built from 13 residues. Germline loops: CDR1 KGHSH, CDR2 LQKENI. V lost 6 bases to trimming and J lost 3 bases, with 9 bases between them. The CDR3 DNA reads TGTGCCAGCTCCCTTACTAGCTACAATGAGCAGTTCTTC. This encodes CASSLTSYNEQFF.

The chain employs TRBV7-6 and TRBJ1-1, with 11 bases fitting TRBD1. V gave up 5 bases and J gave up 12 bases; unmatched junction bases: 5. The CDR3 has 12 residues. CDR1 and CDR2 from the germline V gene are SGHVS and FNYEAQ. CDR3 coding DNA: TGTGCCAGCAGCACGGACAGGGGGCCCTCTTTCTTT. Its protein is CASSTDRGPSFF.

The chain employs TRBV6-5 and TRBJ1-1; TRBD1 might be the D (5 bases). Germline V gene lookup returns CDR1 MNHEY and CDR2 SVGAGI. The CDR3 covers 14 residues. Trimming removed 6 bases at V and 1 base at J, with 12 bases between. CDR3 in amino acids: CASSLGRRNTEAFF. The CDR3 nucleotides read TGTGCCAGCAGCCTGGGGCGAAGGAACACTGAAGCTTTCTTT.

This sequence joins TRBV6-2 or TRBV6-3 and TRBJ2-1; possible D gene TRBD2, 6 bases. Deletions cut 2 bases from V and 7 bases from J, with 27 bases between. This CDR3 comprises 19 residues. Germline lookup yields CDR1 MNHEY and CDR2 SVGEGT. The CDR3 region is CASSYPLGTAGLVRNEQFF. The CDR3 DNA sequence: TGTGCCAGCAGTTACCCCCTCGGGACTGCGGGATTAGTGCGTAATGAGCAGTTCTTC.

V gene TRBV5-1 combines with J gene TRBJ1-1, with a possible D match to TRBD1 (6 bases). Trimming removed 0 bases at V and 4 bases at J, with 13 bases between. Germline values: CDR1 SGHRS, CDR2 YFSETQ. This CDR3 spans 15 amino acids. The CDR3 protein is CASSLGDRKGTEAFF. In nucleotides, the CDR3 is TGCGCCAGCAGCTTGGGCGACAGGAAGGGCACTGAAGCTTTCTTT.

The chain recombines TRBV19 with TRBJ2-1; possibly TRBD1 for D (6 bases). The germline V gene encodes CDR1 LNHDA and CDR2 SQIVND (reference sequence). The CDR3 totals 16 residues. The germline V and J ends were trimmed by 0 bases and 2 bases, with 11 bases remaining between them. In DNA form, the CDR3 reads TGTGCCAGTAGTATAGATGGACAGCCTACCTACAATGAGCAGTTCTTC. Its translation: CASSIDGQPTYNEQFF.

This clone was seen only once. This chain uses TRBV10-3 with TRBJ2-7; D is ambiguous. V gave up 10 bases and J gave up 0 bases, with 13 bases separating them. Germline lookup yields CDR1 ENHRY and CDR2 SYGVKD. There are 13 residues in the CDR3. The DNA of the CDR3 is TGTGCCACCAACGGCGGATTCTCCTACGAGCAGTACGTC. It codes for CATNGGFSYEQYV.

This chain joins TRBV30 and TRBJ1-5, with D tentatively TRBD1 (5 bases). CDR1 GTSNPN and CDR2 SVGIG come from the germline V gene (reference sequence). V was trimmed by 4 bases and J by 9 bases, leaving 13 bases between them. This CDR3 comprises 12 residues. The DNA for the CDR3 is TGTGCCTGGAATCGGGGGGAGCGGCCCCAGCATTTT. It encodes CAWNRGERPQHF.

The chain carries TRBV28 and TRBJ2-7; no firm D call. CDR1 is MDHEN, CDR2 SYDVKM, per germline. Between the trimmed V and J ends, which lost 7 bases and 2 bases, there was a span of 15 bases. The CDR3 consists of 14 residues. The CDR3 nucleotides read TGTGCCAGCACCACGGCAAGACTCCCCTACGAGCAGTACGTC. Residues: CASTTARLPYEQYV.

The chain is built from TRBV5-3 and TRBJ2-7; 10 bases match TRBD1. TRBV5-3 is designated an ORF whose function remains uncertain. The CDR3 runs to 15 residues. Trimming cost V 4 bases and J 2 bases; bases outside gene matches: 6. The DNA of the CDR3 is TGTGCCAGAAGCCCCGCGGACAGGGGGACCTACGAGCAGTACTTC. Protein sequence: CARSPADRGTYEQYF.

The V call is TRBV7-2, the J call TRBJ2-6, with D perhaps matching TRBD2 (5 bases). Germline CDR1 reads SGHTA; CDR2 reads FQGNSA. CDR3 size: 17 residues. V lost 1 base to trimming and J lost 0 bases, with 10 bases between them. DNA for the CDR3: TGTGCCAGCAGCTTAGTGGGGAGTAACTCTGGGGCCAACGTCCTGACTTTC. The encoded protein is CASSLVGSNSGANVLTF. Complete variable domain (other parts from reference TRBV7-2 and TRBJ2-6): GAGVSQSPSNKVTEKGKDVELRCDPISGHTALYWYRQSLGQGLEFLIYFQGNSAPDKSGLPSDRFSAERTGGSVSTLTIQRTQQEDSAVYLCASSLVGSNSGANVLTFGAGSRLTVL.

V gene TRBV5-4 combines with J gene TRBJ1-2, with a weak D call TRBD1 (6 bases). Germline CDR1 and CDR2: SGHNT and YYREEE (reference sequence). Trimming left V 2 bases short and J 5 bases short, with 10 bases between. This CDR3 has 13 residues. The chain's CDR3 is CASSFGQSYGYTF. In nucleotides, the CDR3 is TGTGCCAGCAGCTTCGGACAGTCTTATGGCTACACCTTC.

The rearrangement links TRBV19 to TRBJ2-7, with 8 bases lining up with TRBD1. The V gene end was trimmed by 3 bases and the J gene end by 9 bases; junction bases not matched to a gene: 7. The CDR3 is made up of 13 amino acids. CDR1 is LNHDA, CDR2 SQIVND, per germline (reference sequence). CDR3: CASSIGQGIGQYF. In DNA form, the CDR3 reads TGTGCCAGTAGTATCGGACAGGGCATCGGGCAGTACTTC.